The 3 T cell receptor beta chains below come from one sample, sequenced in a study of cytomegalovirus exposure and HLA in healthy donors. The PCR made use of 60 Vbeta and 13 Jbeta primers. The assay was immunoSEQ multiplex PCR, and TCRdb's table has in-frame clones only and misses some. Here the sample spans 100,000 to 150,000 clones, 74% being singletons. The specimen sequenced was PBMCs. Receptors originate from a man aged 35 to 55 in good health and CMV-seropositive.

This chain uses TRBV7-2 with TRBJ2-6, with D possibly TRBD1 on 6 matching bases. Trimming took 7 bases from V and 0 from J, leaving 10 bases between them. The CDR3 is made up of 15 amino acids. The germline CDR1 and CDR2 sequences are SGHTA and FQGNSA. The CDR3 sequence: CASTKDSSGANVLTF. The CDR3 DNA is TGTGCCAGCACCAAGGACAGCTCTGGGGCCAACGTCCTGACTTTC. The full variable domain, completed using reference TRBV7-2 and TRBJ2-6, is GAGVSQSPSNKVTEKGKDVELRCDPISGHTALYWYRQSLGQGLEFLIYFQGNSAPDKSGLPSDRFSAERTGGSVSTLTIQRTQQEDSAVYLCASTKDSSGANVLTFGAGSRLTVL.

The rearrangement uses TRBV11-2 and TRBJ1-1; weak D call: TRBD1 (5 bases). The V end lost 1 base, the J end lost 4 bases, and 10 bases lay between the germline ends. This CDR3 has 14 amino acids. CDR1 and CDR2 (germline): SGHAT, FQNNGV. CDR3 sequence reads: CASSLVVGGTEAFF. CDR3 DNA sequence: TGTGCCAGCAGCTTAGTAGTGGGGGGCACTGAAGCTTTCTTT.

The chain combines TRBV6-4 with TRBJ1-1; D not resolved. V shed 6 bases and J shed 8 bases, with 16 bases lying between them. Per germline, CDR1 MRHNA and CDR2 SNTAGT. The CDR3 runs 13 residues. The CDR3 is CASRPGGEGEAFF. The CDR3 bases are TGTGCCAGCAGACCCGGCGGCGAAGGCGAAGCTTTCTTT.